This TCR beta chain was identified during a study of molecular identifiers for immune sequencing clone quantification. Study details: In the replicates, RNA derived from around 20,000 or 99,000 naive CD8 cells was divided into five parts, and four were sequenced.

The CDR3 contains 13 residues. TCRdb processed the PCR reads anew with MiXCR; each CDR3 protein has one entry. The sample holds just over 35,000 distinct CDR3 sequences, roughly 18% seen once. The table lists this clonotype with many counts. The chain has TRBV21-1 and TRBJ1-1. TRBV21-1 is assigned pseudogene status. The sequenced sample consisted of naive CD8+ T cells from blood, with Jurkat cell RNA spiked in. As for subset: FACS-sorted CD8+CD4-CCR7+CD45RA+ naive T cells. The receptor was isolated from a human donor in good health. Some libraries in this study had Jurkat cell RNA spiked in. CDR3 sequence (DNA): TGTGCCAGACCGGGACTAGGGAACACTGAAGCTTTCTTT. Encoded protein: CARPGLGNTEAFF.